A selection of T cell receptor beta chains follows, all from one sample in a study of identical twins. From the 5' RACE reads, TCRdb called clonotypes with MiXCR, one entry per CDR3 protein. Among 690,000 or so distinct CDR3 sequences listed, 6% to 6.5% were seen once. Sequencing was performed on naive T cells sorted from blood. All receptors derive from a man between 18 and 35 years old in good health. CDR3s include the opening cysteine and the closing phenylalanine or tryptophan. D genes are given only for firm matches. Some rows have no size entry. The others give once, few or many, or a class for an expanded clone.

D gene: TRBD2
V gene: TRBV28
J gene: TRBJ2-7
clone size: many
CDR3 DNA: TGTGCCAGCAGATACGCCCTGACTAGCGGGAACCCTAGCTACGAGCAGTACTTC
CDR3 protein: CASRYALTSGNPSYEQYF

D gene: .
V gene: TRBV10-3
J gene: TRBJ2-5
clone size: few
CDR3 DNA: TGTGCCATCAGTGACAGGGATTCTTTACAAGAGACCCAGTACTTC
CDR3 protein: CAISDRDSLQETQYF

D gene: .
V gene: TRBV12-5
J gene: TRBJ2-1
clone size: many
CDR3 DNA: TGTGCTAGTGGTTTCTTAGGAGGGTGGTTCTTC
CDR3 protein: CASGFLGGWFF

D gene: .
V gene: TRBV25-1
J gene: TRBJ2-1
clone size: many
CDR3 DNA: TGTGCCAGCAGTGCGGTTAGCTCCTACAATGAGCAGTTCTTC
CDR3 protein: CASSAVSSYNEQFF

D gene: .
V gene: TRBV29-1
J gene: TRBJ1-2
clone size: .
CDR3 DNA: TGCAGCGTTGAATCGGTTTATGGCTACACCTTC
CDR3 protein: CSVESVYGYTF

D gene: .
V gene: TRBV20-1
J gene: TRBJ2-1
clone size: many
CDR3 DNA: TGCAGTGCTAGACCCTTTAGTGAGCAGTTCTTC
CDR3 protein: CSARPFSEQFF

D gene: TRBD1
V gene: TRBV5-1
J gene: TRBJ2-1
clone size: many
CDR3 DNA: TGCGCCAGCAGCAGGACAGGGTCCTACAATGAGCAGTTCTTC
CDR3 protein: CASSRTGSYNEQFF

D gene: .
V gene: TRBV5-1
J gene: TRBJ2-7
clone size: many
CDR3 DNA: TGCGCCAGCAGCTTGATGGCTAGCGATATTCTTTACGAGCAGTACTTC
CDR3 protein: CASSLMASDILYEQYF

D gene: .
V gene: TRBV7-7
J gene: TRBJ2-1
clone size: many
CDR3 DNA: TGTGCCAGCAGCTTAAGTGAGAACTCCTACAATGAGCAGTTCTTC
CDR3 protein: CASSLSENSYNEQFF

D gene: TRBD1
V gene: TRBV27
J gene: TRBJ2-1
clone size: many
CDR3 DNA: TGTGCCAACCCCGTTAAAGGGACAGGGGGACCCCAGTTCTTC
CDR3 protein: CANPVKGTGGPQFF

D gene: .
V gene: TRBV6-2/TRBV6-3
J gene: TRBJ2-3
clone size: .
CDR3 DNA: TGTGCCAGCAGTTACTCCCCAGGGGCAGATACGCAGTATTTT
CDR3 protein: CASSYSPGADTQYF

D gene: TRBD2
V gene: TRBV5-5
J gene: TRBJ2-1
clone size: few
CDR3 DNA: TGTGCCAGCAGCTTCTCTAGCGGGGTGCCGGAGAATGAGCAGTTCTTC
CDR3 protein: CASSFSSGVPENEQFF

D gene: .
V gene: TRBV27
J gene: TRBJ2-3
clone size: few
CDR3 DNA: TGTGCCAGCTCCCCGGGACGATACAACACAGATACGCAGTATTTT
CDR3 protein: CASSPGRYNTDTQYF

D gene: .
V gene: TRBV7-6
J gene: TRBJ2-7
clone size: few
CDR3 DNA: TGTGCCAGCAGCTTAGGGGGCTACAACTACGAGCAGTACTTC
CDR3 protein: CASSLGGYNYEQYF

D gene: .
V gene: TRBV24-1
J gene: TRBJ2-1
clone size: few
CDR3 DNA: TGTGCCACCAGTGATTCTGACAGGCCTTCCTCCTACAATGAGCAGTTCTTC
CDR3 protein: CATSDSDRPSSYNEQFF

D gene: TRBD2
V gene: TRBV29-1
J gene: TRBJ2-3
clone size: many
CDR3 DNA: TGCAGCGTTCGGGGGGTATACACAGATACGCAGTATTTT
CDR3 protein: CSVRGVYTDTQYF

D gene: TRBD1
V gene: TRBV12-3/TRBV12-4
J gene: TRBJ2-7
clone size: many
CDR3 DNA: TGTGCCAGCAGTGACCGGGACAGGGGTTACGAGCAGTACTTC
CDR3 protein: CASSDRDRGYEQYF

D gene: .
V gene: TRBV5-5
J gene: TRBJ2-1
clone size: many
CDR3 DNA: TGTGCCAGCAGCTTGGACGTCAGGCGGGGCGATGAGCAGTTCTTC
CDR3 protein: CASSLDVRRGDEQFF

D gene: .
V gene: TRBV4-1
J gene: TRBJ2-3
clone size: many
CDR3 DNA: TGCGCCAGCAGCCTTCACACAGATACGCAGTATTTT
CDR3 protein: CASSLHTDTQYF

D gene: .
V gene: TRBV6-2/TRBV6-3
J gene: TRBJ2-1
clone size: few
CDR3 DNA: TGTGCCAGCAGGGACGGGAGTGCGAATGAGCAGTTCTTC
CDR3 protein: CASRDGSANEQFF

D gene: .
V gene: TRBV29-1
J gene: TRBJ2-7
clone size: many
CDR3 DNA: TGCAGCGTTGTAACAGGGTCCGAGCAGTACTTC
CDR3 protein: CSVVTGSEQYF

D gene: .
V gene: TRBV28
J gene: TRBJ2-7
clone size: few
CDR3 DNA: TGTGCCAGCAGTTTACGAAGGGGCGAGCAGTACTTC
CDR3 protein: CASSLRRGEQYF

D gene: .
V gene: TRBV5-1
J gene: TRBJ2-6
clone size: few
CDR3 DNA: TGCGCCAGCAGCTTGCCGGGGAGCTCTGGGGCCAACGTCCTGACTTTC
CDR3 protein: CASSLPGSSGANVLTF

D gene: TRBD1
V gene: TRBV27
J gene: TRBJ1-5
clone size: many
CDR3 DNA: TGTGCCAGCAGTCGACAGGGGGCGCTCGGTCAGCCCCAGCATTTT
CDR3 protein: CASSRQGALGQPQHF

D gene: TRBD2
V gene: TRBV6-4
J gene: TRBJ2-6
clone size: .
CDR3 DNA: TGTGCCAGCAGAACCAACAGCCTAGCGGGTCCCTCTGGGGCCAACGTCCTGACTTTC
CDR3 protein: CASRTNSLAGPSGANVLTF

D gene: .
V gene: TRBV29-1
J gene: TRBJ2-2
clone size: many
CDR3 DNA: TGCAGCGTTGAAAGTCCCGGGGAGCTGTTTTTT
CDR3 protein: CSVESPGELFF

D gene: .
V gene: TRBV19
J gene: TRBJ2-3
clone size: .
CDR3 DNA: TGTGCCAGTAGTACCCCGGCGGGACCATTCACAGATACGCAGTATTTT
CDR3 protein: CASSTPAGPFTDTQYF

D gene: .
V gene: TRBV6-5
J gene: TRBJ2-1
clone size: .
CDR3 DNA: TGTGCCAGCAGTTACCAACCCCGTTGGGGCGCGCATGAGCAGTTCTTC
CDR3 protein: CASSYQPRWGAHEQFF

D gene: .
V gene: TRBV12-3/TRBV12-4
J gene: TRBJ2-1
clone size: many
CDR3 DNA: TGTGCCAGCAGGGGGATTAGGAATGAGCAGTTCTTC
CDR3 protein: CASRGIRNEQFF

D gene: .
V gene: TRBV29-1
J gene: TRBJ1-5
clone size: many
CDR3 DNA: TGCAGCGTTGAAATGGGTTTGAATCAGCCCCAGCATTTT
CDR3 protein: CSVEMGLNQPQHF

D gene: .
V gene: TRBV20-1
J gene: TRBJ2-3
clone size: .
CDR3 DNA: TGCAGTGCTTACTCTCCCACAGGGAGCACAGATACGCAGTATTTT
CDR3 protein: CSAYSPTGSTDTQYF

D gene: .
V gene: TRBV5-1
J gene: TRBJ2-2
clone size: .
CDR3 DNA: TGCGCCAGCAGCCCCAGCCTCGACAGGCAAATTGGGACCGGGGAGCTGTTTTTT
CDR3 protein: CASSPSLDRQIGTGELFF

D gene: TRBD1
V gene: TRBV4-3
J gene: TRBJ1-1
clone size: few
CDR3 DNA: TGCGCCAGCAGCCAAGATCTCCAGGACAGGGGGGTGACTGAAGCTTTCTTT
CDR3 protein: CASSQDLQDRGVTEAFF

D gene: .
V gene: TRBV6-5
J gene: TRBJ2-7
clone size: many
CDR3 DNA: TGTGCCACCATGCGTGGCTCCTACGAGCAGTACTTC
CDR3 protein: CATMRGSYEQYF

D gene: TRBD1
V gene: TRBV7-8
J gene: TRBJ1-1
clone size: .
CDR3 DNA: TGTGCCAGCAGCCTTGGGACAGTTGAAGCTTTCTTT
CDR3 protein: CASSLGTVEAFF

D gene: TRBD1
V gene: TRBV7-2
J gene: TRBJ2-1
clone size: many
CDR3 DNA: TGTGCCAGCAGCCCCCAACCGGGACAGGGACACAATGAGCAGTTCTTC
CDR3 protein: CASSPQPGQGHNEQFF

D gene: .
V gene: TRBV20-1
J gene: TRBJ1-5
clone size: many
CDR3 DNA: TGCAGTGCTGGGGACACGCAAACCCTAAATCAGCCCCAGCATTTT
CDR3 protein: CSAGDTQTLNQPQHF

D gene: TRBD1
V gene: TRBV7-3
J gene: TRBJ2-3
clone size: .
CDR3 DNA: TGTGCCAGCAGCCAAACAGGGGGAGATACGCAGTATTTT
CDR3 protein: CASSQTGGDTQYF

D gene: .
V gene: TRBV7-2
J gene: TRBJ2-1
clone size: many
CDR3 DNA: TGTGCCAGCAGCTTACTTTTTGGGCTAGACTACAATGAGCAGTTCTTC
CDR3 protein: CASSLLFGLDYNEQFF

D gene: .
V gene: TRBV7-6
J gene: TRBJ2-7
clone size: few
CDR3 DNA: TGTGCCAGCAGCTTAACTACCCAGGGGCCCAGCTCCTACGAGCAGTACTTC
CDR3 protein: CASSLTTQGPSSYEQYF

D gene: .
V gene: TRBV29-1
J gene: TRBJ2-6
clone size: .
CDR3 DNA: TGCAGCGTTGAAGTCTTCGTCTCTGGGGCCAACGTCCTGACTTTC
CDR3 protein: CSVEVFVSGANVLTF

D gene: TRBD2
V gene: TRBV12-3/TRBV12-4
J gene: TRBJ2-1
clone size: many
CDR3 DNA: TGTGCCAGCAGTCACCGGGACTACCCCTCTATTGAGCAGTTCTTC
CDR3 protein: CASSHRDYPSIEQFF

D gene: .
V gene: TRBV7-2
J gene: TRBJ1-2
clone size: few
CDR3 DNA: TGTGCCAGCAGCTTAGTTGCGGGGCGCTCGGATGGCTACACCTTC
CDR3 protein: CASSLVAGRSDGYTF

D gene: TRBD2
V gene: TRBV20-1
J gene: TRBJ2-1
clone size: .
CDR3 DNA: TGCAGTGCTCGGACTAGCGGCCCCTACAATGAGCAGTTCTTC
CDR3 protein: CSARTSGPYNEQFF

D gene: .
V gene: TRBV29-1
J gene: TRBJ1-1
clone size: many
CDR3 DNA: TGCAGCGTAGTACATGGACGGATGAACACTGAAGCTTTCTTT
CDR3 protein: CSVVHGRMNTEAFF

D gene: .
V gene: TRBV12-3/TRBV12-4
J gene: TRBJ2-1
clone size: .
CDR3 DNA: TGTGCCAGCAGTACCGGGACCCCCAGCTACAATGAGCAGTTCTTC
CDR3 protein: CASSTGTPSYNEQFF

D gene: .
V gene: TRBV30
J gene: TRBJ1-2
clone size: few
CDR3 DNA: TGTGCCTGGAGTAAGGACAGTTCGGACTATGGCTACACCTTC
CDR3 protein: CAWSKDSSDYGYTF

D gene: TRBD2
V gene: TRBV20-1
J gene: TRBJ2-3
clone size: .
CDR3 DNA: TGCAGTGCTAGAGATCTCGGGAGGCGGGAGGCGTCAGATACGCAGTATTTT
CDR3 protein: CSARDLGRREASDTQYF

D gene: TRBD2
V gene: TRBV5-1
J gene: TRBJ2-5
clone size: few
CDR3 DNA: TGCGCCAGCAGCGTGACCGGGACTAGCGGACAAGAGACCCAGTACTTC
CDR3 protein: CASSVTGTSGQETQYF

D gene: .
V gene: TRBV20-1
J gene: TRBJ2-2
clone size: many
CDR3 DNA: TGCAGTGCTAGAGCGGCAAGCGGGCACGTCGGGGAGCTGTTTTTT
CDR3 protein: CSARAASGHVGELFF

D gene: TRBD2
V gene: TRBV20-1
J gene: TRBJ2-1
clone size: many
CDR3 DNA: TGCAGTGCTAATCTAGCGGGAGGGTACAATGAGCAGTTCTTC
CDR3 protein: CSANLAGGYNEQFF

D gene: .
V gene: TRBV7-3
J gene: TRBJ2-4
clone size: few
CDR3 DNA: TGTGCCAGCAGCTTAAGTAGTGCGATGGGGCTAGCGAATCTAGCCAAAAACATTCAGTACTTC
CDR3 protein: CASSLSSAMGLANLAKNIQYF

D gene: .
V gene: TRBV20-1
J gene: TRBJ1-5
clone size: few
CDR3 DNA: TGCAGTGCTAGAGAAGAGGGCTTCAACACAGTTCAGCCCCAGCATTTT
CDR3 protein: CSAREEGFNTVQPQHF

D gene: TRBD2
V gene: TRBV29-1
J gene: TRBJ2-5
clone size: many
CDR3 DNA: TGCAGCACCCGTCCGGGACTAGCGGGAGGAAGCCAAGAGACCCAGTACTTC
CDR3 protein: CSTRPGLAGGSQETQYF

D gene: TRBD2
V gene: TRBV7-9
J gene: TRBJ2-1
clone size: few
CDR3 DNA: TGTGCCAGCAGCCCGAGGTCGGGAGGGTACTCCTACAATGAGCAGTTCTTC
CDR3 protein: CASSPRSGGYSYNEQFF

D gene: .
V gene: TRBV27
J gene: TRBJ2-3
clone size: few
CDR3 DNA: TGTGCCAGCAGTTTATCATGGACAGCAGATACGCAGTATTTT
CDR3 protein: CASSLSWTADTQYF

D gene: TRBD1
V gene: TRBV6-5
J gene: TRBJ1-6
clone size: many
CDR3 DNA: TGTGCCAGCAGTATACAGGGGGCTTACAAAGCCCTCCACTTT
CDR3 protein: CASSIQGAYKALHF

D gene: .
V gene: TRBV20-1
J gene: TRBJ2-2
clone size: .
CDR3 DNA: TGCAGTGCTAGACCGGGACAGAACACCGGGGAGCTGTTTTTT
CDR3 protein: CSARPGQNTGELFF

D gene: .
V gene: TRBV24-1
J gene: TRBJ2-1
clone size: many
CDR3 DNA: TGTGCCACCAGTGATTTCCGGCAGCCCTACAATGAGCAGTTCTTC
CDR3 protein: CATSDFRQPYNEQFF